These 18 T cell receptor beta chains were all obtained from the same sample, sequenced in a study of cytomegalovirus exposure and HLA in healthy donors. Amplification used 60 Vbeta primers and 13 Jbeta primers. TCRdb's table, derived via immunoSEQ multiplex PCR, lists solely in-frame clones and lacks some. The sample carries fewer than 70,000 clones, about 70% recorded once. The sequencing sample was made of PBMCs. The receptors here all came from a woman between 25 and 40 years old in good health and CMV-seronegative.

The CDR3 region is CASKIGNSPLHF. CDR3 DNA sequence: TGCGCCAGCAAGATCGGTAATTCACCCCTCCACTTT. V and J are TRBV5-1 and TRBJ1-6; D not resolved. CDR1 is SGHRS, CDR2 YFSETQ, per germline. Between the trimmed V and J ends, which lost 6 bases and 6 bases, there was a span of 7 bases. The CDR3 sequence is 12 residues long.

The rearrangement uses TRBV14 and TRBJ2-5; 8 bases are shared with TRBD1. This CDR3 contains 13 residues. Trimming at V came to 6 bases and at J to 5 bases, leaving 5 bases not matched to a gene. Germline V gene sequence: CDR1 SGHDN, CDR2 FVKESK. CDR3 amino acids: CASSPDRVETQYF. The CDR3 region has the DNA TGTGCCAGCAGTCCGGACAGGGTGGAGACCCAGTACTTC.

The V call is TRBV9, the J call TRBJ1-3; no firm D call. V gave up 3 bases and J gave up 4 bases, with 11 bases separating them. Germline V gene lookup returns CDR1 SGDLS and CDR2 YYNGEE. CDR3 length equals 14 residues. CDR3 nucleotide sequence: TGTGCCAGCAGCGGAAACTTCCGAGGAAACACCATATATTTT. It specifies CASSGNFRGNTIYF.

About this clone: The sample holds other DNA sequences that translate to the same CDR3. The V gene is TRBV6-4, the J gene TRBJ2-3, with 13 bases aligning to TRBD2. The CDR3 has 15 residues. Trimming took 6 bases from V and 4 from J; bases not matched to a gene: 4. Germline V gene sequence: CDR1 MRHNA, CDR2 SNTAGT. CDR3 sequence: CASRATSGGADTQYF. The CDR3, as DNA: TGTGCCAGCAGAGCAACTAGCGGGGGGGCAGATACGCAGTATTTT.

The rearrangement links TRBV11-2 to TRBJ2-3; tentatively, D is TRBD2 (6 bases). V was clipped by 5 bases and J by 1 base, with 16 bases between them. CDR1 SGHAT and CDR2 FQNNGV come from the germline V gene. This CDR3 region has 16 residues. In DNA, the CDR3 is TGTGCCAGCAGCCCACAGCCGCGGGGACGCACAGATACGCAGTATTTT. Translated, it gives CASSPQPRGRTDTQYF.

Comments on this clone: The sample holds other DNA sequences that translate to the same CDR3. CDR3 coding DNA: TGCAGCGTTGGGACGGGGGGAAACTATGGCTACACCTTC. Translated, it gives CSVGTGGNYGYTF. The rearrangement uses TRBV29-1 and TRBJ1-2; TRBD1 is a possible D gene (5 bases). Germline V gene data show CDR1 as SQVTM and CDR2 as ANQGSEA. Trimming stripped 4 bases from V and 2 bases from J, with 11 bases between. The CDR3 runs to 13 residues. The variable domain in full, with the rest retrieved from reference TRBV29-1 and TRBJ1-2, is SAVISQKPSRDICQRGTSLTIQCQVDSQVTMMFWYRQQPGQSLTLIATANQGSEATYESGFVIDKFPISRPNLTFSTLTVSNMSPEDSSIYLCSVGTGGNYGYTFGSGTRLTVV.

The chain employs TRBV19 and TRBJ2-7; 8 bases match TRBD1. Germline V CDR1 and CDR2: LNHDA, SQIVND (reference sequence). The ends lost 4 bases at V and 4 bases at J; junction bases unmatched: 12. This CDR3 has 16 residues. This CDR3 reads CASSTRQGPDIYEQYF. CDR3 sequence (DNA): TGTGCCAGTAGTACCCGACAGGGGCCAGACATATACGAGCAGTACTTC.

This clone came up once. The gene calls are TRBV25-1 and TRBJ2-5; possible D gene TRBD1, 6 bases. CDR1 is MGHDK, CDR2 SYGVNS, per germline. Trimming took off 7 bases at V and 5 bases at J, with 17 bases between the two ends. This CDR3 is built from 14 residues. Written as DNA, the CDR3 is TGTGCCAGCACCGGGACAACTGCCGGGGAGACCCAGTACTTC. This sequence encodes CASTGTTAGETQYF.

The V gene is TRBV28, the J gene TRBJ1-3; unclear D gene. V lost 10 bases to trimming and J lost 0 bases, with 10 bases between them. Germline V CDR1 and CDR2: MDHEN, SYDVKM. The CDR3 is 13 amino acids. CDR3 sequence (DNA): TGTGCCACCTCCCTTAACTCTGGAAACACCATATATTTT. It yields the protein CATSLNSGNTIYF.

The chain links TRBV18 to TRBJ1-3; D is ambiguous. The CDR3 has 15 amino acids. The V gene's germline CDR1 is KGHSH and CDR2 LQKENI. V dropped 4 bases and J dropped 0 bases, with 10 bases sitting between them. The CDR3 spells CASSLPGNSGNTIYF. Here the CDR3 DNA reads TGTGCCAGCTCACTTCCCGGGAACTCTGGAAACACCATATATTTT. Using reference TRBV18 and TRBJ1-3 for the parts outside the CDR3, the full variable domain is NAGVMQNPRHLVRRRGQEARLRCSPMKGHSHVYWYRQLPEEGLKFMVYLQKENIIDESGMPKERFSAEFPKEGPSILRIQQVVRGDSAAYFCASSLPGNSGNTIYFGEGSWLTVV.

This clone was seen a few times. The rearrangement uses TRBV28 and TRBJ2-2; 9 bases are a match to TRBD2. This CDR3 has 16 amino acids. Germline lookup yields CDR1 MDHEN and CDR2 SYDVKM. The V gene end was trimmed by 4 bases and the J gene end by 0 bases; junction bases not matched to a gene: 3. The CDR3 region has the DNA TGTGCCAGCAGTTCTAGCGGGGCCACGAACACCGGGGAGCTGTTTTTT. Translation gives CASSSSGATNTGELFF.

This chain joins TRBV19 and TRBJ2-2; TRBD1 agrees at 10 bases. The CDR3 sequence is 15 residues long. CDR1 is LNHDA, CDR2 SQIVND, per germline (reference sequence). J was trimmed by 6 bases and V by 6 bases; bases with no gene match: 7. The CDR3 bases are TGTGCCAGTAGCTCCGGGACAGGGGTCGCCGGGGAGCTGTTTTTT. Translated, it gives CASSSGTGVAGELFF. Full variable domain (rest looked up from reference TRBV19 and TRBJ2-2): DGGITQSPKYLFRKEGQNVTLSCEQNLNHDAMYWYRQDPGQGLRLIYYSQIVNDFQKGDIAEGYSVSREKKESFPLTVTSAQKNPTAFYLCASSSGTGVAGELFFGEGSRLTVL.

In this sample, this clone turned up a few times. The chain employs TRBV6-5 and TRBJ1-1; 7 bases align to TRBD1. CDR1 MNHEY and CDR2 SVGAGI come from the germline V gene. The CDR3 length is 14 residues. J lost 7 bases, V lost 4 bases, and 9 bases had no gene match. CDR3 sequence (DNA): TGTGCCAGCAGTTCACCTGGACAGGCAGTTGAAGCTTTCTTT. Translation gives CASSSPGQAVEAFF.

The chain is built from TRBV19 and TRBJ2-5; a possible D gene is TRBD1 (6 bases). V was trimmed by 6 bases and J by 4 bases, leaving 6 bases between them. This CDR3 has 11 residues. CDR1 is LNHDA and CDR2 is SQIVND in the germline V gene (reference sequence). CDR3 protein: CASRTGETQYF. The CDR3 bases are TGTGCCAGTAGGACAGGAGAGACCCAGTACTTC.

The chain combines TRBV4-1 with TRBJ2-5; 10 nucleotides agree with TRBD2. The CDR3 extends over 15 amino acids. Germline CDR1 MGHRA, CDR2 YSYEKL. Losses at the gene ends were 3 bases for V and 5 bases for J; bases not matched to a gene: 6. CDR3 in DNA: TGCGCCAGCAGCCAGAAGCGGGGGGGCCGGGAGACCCAGTACTTC. Its translation is CASSQKRGGRETQYF.

The chain combines TRBV5-4 with TRBJ2-1; the D is unclear. The ends were cut back, 0 bases at V and 3 bases at J, with 10 bases in the middle. This CDR3 spans 15 amino acids. Germline CDR1 SGHNT, CDR2 YYREEE (reference sequence). The CDR3 DNA is TGTGCCAGCAGCTTGGATCTCGGGTACTACAATGAGCAGTTCTTC. It translates to CASSLDLGYYNEQFF. Using reference TRBV5-4 and TRBJ2-1 for the parts outside the CDR3, the full variable domain is ETGVTQSPTHLIKTRGQQVTLRCSSQSGHNTVSWYQQALGQGPQFIFQYYREEENGRGNFPPRFSGLQFPNYSSELNVNALELDDSALYLCASSLDLGYYNEQFFGPGTRLTVL.

This sequence joins TRBV7-3 and TRBJ2-2; TRBD1 is a possible D gene (7 bases). The germline gives CDR1 SGHTA, CDR2 FQGTGA. Trimming cost V 2 bases and J 5 bases, with 15 bases left between them. The CDR3 totals 16 residues. CDR3 bases: TGTGCCAGCAGCTTACAATCAGGGGGGAGGACCGGGGAGCTGTTTTTT. As protein: CASSLQSGGRTGELFF.

J is TRBJ2-1 and V is TRBV7-2; possibly TRBD2 for D (6 bases). Trimming took off 0 bases at V and 4 bases at J, with 13 bases between the two ends. Germline CDR1 SGHTA, CDR2 FQGNSA. The CDR3 has 16 residues. CDR3 sequence reads: CASSLAGGELYNEQFF. The CDR3 region has the DNA TGTGCCAGCAGCTTAGCGGGGGGAGAATTATACAATGAGCAGTTCTTC.